Below are 26 T cell receptor beta chains sequenced from a single sample in a study of CD8+ T cells in alopecia areata. Treatment meaning: oral pan-JAK inhibitor, 5-10 mg twice daily. Extracted RNA was reverse transcribed, and the resulting cDNA served as sequencing template. Using immunoSEQ multiplex PCR, the repertoire was profiled, and TCRdb retains in-frame clones only, with some absent. The table lists 200,000 to 250,000 clones, just over 65% of them singletons. Sequencing was performed on CD4+ T cells sorted from blood, taken between weeks 43 and 45, from a patient treated with tofacitinib. The origin of the receptors is a human donor with alopecia areata.

This sequence joins TRBV6-1 and TRBJ1-5; D possibly corresponds to TRBD1 (6 bases). Trimming cost V 1 base and J 5 bases, with 12 bases left between them. CDR3 length: 15 amino acids. Germline V gene data show CDR1 as MNHNS and CDR2 as SASEGT. CDR3 DNA sequence: TGTGCCAGCAGTGAAGTAGGCAGGGGCCATCAGCCCCAGCATTTT. It translates to CASSEVGRGHQPQHF.

The rearrangement joins TRBV29-1 to TRBJ2-5; the D is unclear. The germline CDR1 and CDR2 sequences are SQVTM and ANQGSEA. V shed 4 bases and J shed 1 base, with 10 bases lying between them. The CDR3 is made up of 13 amino acids. CDR3: CSVADGFQETQYF. The DNA of the CDR3 is TGCAGCGTTGCTGACGGGTTCCAAGAGACCCAGTACTTC. The variable domain in full, with the rest retrieved from reference TRBV29-1 and TRBJ2-5, is SAVISQKPSRDICQRGTSLTIQCQVDSQVTMMFWYRQQPGQSLTLIATANQGSEATYESGFVIDKFPISRPNLTFSTLTVSNMSPEDSSIYLCSVADGFQETQYFGPGTRLLVL.

Only a few counts were recorded for this clone. This chain connects TRBV18 to TRBJ1-5; possibly TRBD1 for D (5 bases). The germline V gene encodes CDR1 KGHSH and CDR2 LQKENI. The CDR3 covers 15 residues. Trimming removed 6 bases at V and 0 bases at J, with 12 bases between. CDR3 in DNA: TGTGCCAGCTCTCTGGGACCGGATAGCAATCAGCCCCAGCATTTT. Translated: CASSLGPDSNQPQHF.

The genes are TRBV30 and TRBJ2-1; 7 positions agree with TRBD1. With V trimmed by 3 bases and J by 4 bases, 3 bases remained unmatched. CDR3 length: 13 residues. Germline CDR1 and CDR2: GTSNPN and SVGIG (reference sequence). The chain's CDR3 is CAWSRDSYNEQFF. DNA for the CDR3: TGTGCCTGGAGCCGGGACAGTTACAATGAGCAGTTCTTC.

The chain couples TRBV29-1 to TRBJ2-1; D perhaps matches TRBD2 (6 bases). Per germline, CDR1 SQVTM and CDR2 ANQGSEA. The CDR3 has 13 amino acids. The V end lost 0 bases, the J end lost 9 bases, and 12 bases lay between the germline ends. CDR3 coding DNA: TGCAGCGTTGAAGATGGGCCGCGGGGTGAGCAGTTCTTC. This translates into CSVEDGPRGEQFF.

The chain employs TRBV28 and TRBJ2-4; 7 nucleotides line up with TRBD1. Germline CDR1 MDHEN, CDR2 SYDVKM. V shed 10 bases and J 4 bases; nucleotides not matched to a gene: 10. This CDR3 comprises 14 residues. CDR3 DNA sequence: TGTGCCAACCTAGCCGGGACAGATAAAAACATTCAGTACTTC. Translation: CANLAGTDKNIQYF. Based on the CDR3 plus reference TRBV28 and TRBJ2-4, the full variable domain is DVKVTQSSRYLVKRTGEKVFLECVQDMDHENMFWYRQDPGLGLRLIYFSYDVKMKEKGDIPEGYSVSREKKERFSLILESASTNQTSMYLCANLAGTDKNIQYFGAGTRLSVL.

This chain connects TRBV15 to TRBJ1-5; the D is unclear. Germline V CDR1 and CDR2: LNHNV, YYDKDF (reference sequence). The CDR3 has 12 residues. V was trimmed by 2 bases and J by 4 bases, leaving 3 bases between them. The CDR3 is CATSRLNQPQHF. CDR3 DNA: TGTGCCACCAGCAGACTAAATCAGCCCCAGCATTTT.

This clone was observed a handful of times. The chain is built from TRBV11-2 and TRBJ2-2; D is perhaps TRBD2 (6 bases). Trimming pared 5 bases from V and 6 bases from J, leaving 10 bases between. Germline CDR1 SGHAT, CDR2 FQNNGV. This CDR3 comprises 13 residues. The CDR3 loop reads CASSRPGAGELFF. The CDR3 nucleotides are TGTGCCAGCAGCCGCCCGGGGGCCGGGGAGCTGTTTTTT. The variable domain in full, completed from reference TRBV11-2 and TRBJ2-2, reads EAGVAQSPRYKIIEKRQSVAFWCNPISGHATLYWYQQILGQGPKLLIQFQNNGVVDDSQLPKDRFSAERLKGVDSTLKIQPAKLEDSAVYLCASSRPGAGELFFGEGSRLTVL.

The chain carries TRBV7-3 and TRBJ2-7; D tentatively reads TRBD1 or TRBD2 (5 bases each). Deletions cut 5 bases from V and 1 base from J, with 15 bases between. CDR1 and CDR2 from the germline V gene are SGHTA and FQGTGA. The CDR3 runs 15 residues. The CDR3 coding sequence is TGTGCCAGCAGCATCCGGGACGGGGTATCCTACGAGCAGTACTTC. This translates into CASSIRDGVSYEQYF.

A few counts support this clone. The chain joins TRBV6-1 to TRBJ2-3, with 12 bases fitting TRBD2. Trimming removed 1 base from V and 5 bases from J; junction bases left unmatched: 7. Germline V lookup: CDR1 MNHNS, CDR2 SASEGT. CDR3 length: 17 residues. CDR3 residues: CASSEELAGGPLDTQYF. The DNA of the CDR3 is TGTGCCAGCAGTGAAGAGCTAGCGGGGGGGCCGCTAGATACGCAGTATTTT.

This clone was seen only a few times. The chain joins TRBV4-3 to TRBJ1-1, with D maybe TRBD1 (6 bases). The CDR3 contains 15 residues. Per the germline V gene, CDR1 is LGHNA and CDR2 is YSLEER. Trimming shortened V by 1 base and J by 1 base, and 10 bases separated the two germline ends. CDR3 in DNA: TGCGCCAGCAGCCAAGTGGGACACAAGAACACTGAAGCTTTCTTT. Protein: CASSQVGHKNTEAFF.

V usage is TRBV29-1 and J usage is TRBJ2-3; 11 bases align to TRBD2. Germline trimming cut 4 bases from V and 2 bases from J; bases unmatched to any gene: 5. The CDR3 loop spans 15 amino acids. Germline V gives CDR1 SQVTM, CDR2 ANQGSEA. The CDR3 region is CSVAPSGGLTDTQYF. Written as DNA, the CDR3 is TGCAGCGTTGCTCCTAGCGGGGGGCTCACAGATACGCAGTATTTT.

As DNA, the CDR3 is TGTGCCAGCAGCTTGGATCTGGAGGTAGCTTTCTTT. Residues: CASSLDLEVAFF. The chain joins TRBV5-4 to TRBJ1-1; D gene uncertain. This CDR3 has 12 residues. Germline CDR1 reads SGHNT; CDR2 reads YYREEE (reference sequence). Trimming cost V 0 bases and J 10 bases, with 10 bases left between them.

This clone turned up a few times. V is TRBV29-1 and J is TRBJ1-1; 8 bases are shared with TRBD1. CDR1 is SQVTM and CDR2 is ANQGSEA in the germline V gene. With 6 bases clipped from V and 5 bases from J, the junction kept 11 bases outside the gene matches. The CDR3 totals 14 residues. CDR3 coding DNA: TGCAGCGTCGTCCCGACAGGGGTTCGAACTGAAGCTTTCTTT. Protein: CSVVPTGVRTEAFF. Full variable domain (rest looked up from reference TRBV29-1 and TRBJ1-1): SAVISQKPSRDICQRGTSLTIQCQVDSQVTMMFWYRQQPGQSLTLIATANQGSEATYESGFVIDKFPISRPNLTFSTLTVSNMSPEDSSIYLCSVVPTGVRTEAFFGQGTRLTVV.

The sample holds a few counts of this clone. V usage is TRBV29-1 and J usage is TRBJ1-2, with D tentatively TRBD1 (5 bases). The V gene lost 5 bases and the J gene lost 3 bases, with 16 bases spanning the gap. The CDR3 contains 14 residues. The germline CDR1 and CDR2 sequences are SQVTM and ANQGSEA. The CDR3 sequence is CSVRGSGSDYGYTF. The CDR3 DNA sequence: TGCAGCGTTCGAGGTTCAGGGTCTGACTATGGCTACACCTTC.

This rearrangement joins TRBV5-1 to TRBJ2-1; D may be TRBD1 (5 bases). V lost 0 bases to trimming and J lost 6 bases, with 7 bases between them. CDR1 is SGHRS, CDR2 YFSETQ, per germline. This CDR3 has 13 residues. The CDR3 reads CASSLDRRNEQFF. For the CDR3, the DNA is TGCGCCAGCAGCTTGGACAGGCGCAATGAGCAGTTCTTC.

The chain joins TRBV29-1 to TRBJ1-1, with a tentative D call TRBD1 (5 bases). The V gene's germline CDR1 is SQVTM and CDR2 ANQGSEA. Deletions cut 2 bases from V and 2 bases from J, with 21 bases between. The CDR3 length is 17 residues. The CDR3 DNA reads as TGCAGCGTTGAACCTGCTGGGTCGGGGCATGGAAACACTGAAGCTTTCTTT. It yields the protein CSVEPAGSGHGNTEAFF.

The rearrangement joins TRBV5-6 to TRBJ2-7, with 8 nucleotides matching TRBD1. Germline-derived CDR1 and CDR2 are SGHDT and YYEEEE. The CDR3 spans 13 residues. Trimming cost V 6 bases and J 2 bases; bases outside gene matches: 4. CDR3 in amino acids: CASILQGAYEQYF. The CDR3 DNA sequence: TGTGCCAGCATCTTACAGGGGGCCTACGAGCAGTACTTC.

The chain uses TRBV4-1 and TRBJ1-4, with 9 bases aligning to TRBD1. Germline V gene lookup returns CDR1 MGHRA and CDR2 YSYEKL. The length of the CDR3 is 17 residues. V lost 0 bases to trimming and J lost 7 bases; unmatched junction nucleotides: 9. This CDR3 is CASSQERTGVLREKLFF. For the CDR3, the DNA is TGCGCCAGCAGCCAAGAAAGGACAGGGGTTCTTCGTGAAAAACTGTTTTTT.

The rearrangement uses TRBV2 and TRBJ2-7; D is undetermined. The CDR3 covers 14 residues. Trimming removed 3 bases at V and 4 bases at J, with 13 bases between. Germline CDR1 is SNHLY and CDR2 is FYNNEI. The CDR3 nucleotides are TGTGCCAGCAGTGAGGAATTTGCCCTATACGAGCAGTACTTC. Protein product: CASSEEFALYEQYF.

This chain uses TRBV29-1 with TRBJ1-1, with D uncertain. V was shortened by 8 bases and J by 5 bases, with 18 bases between the two germline ends. The germline CDR1 and CDR2 sequences are SQVTM and ANQGSEA. This CDR3 is built from 13 residues. This chain's CDR3 is CSSAKRLDTEAFF. As DNA, the CDR3 is TGCAGCTCCGCGAAGAGGTTGGATACTGAAGCTTTCTTT.

The chain combines TRBV5-1 with TRBJ2-5, with 8 bases aligning to TRBD1. The J segment lost 5 bases and the V segment lost 4 bases, leaving 13 bases of the junction unmatched. The CDR3 is 16 amino acids. From germline, CDR1 is SGHRS and CDR2 YFSETQ. The CDR3 DNA reads as TGCGCCAGCAGCGGTGGACAGGGATCTGGTGGGGAGACCCAGTACTTC. Translating gives CASSGGQGSGGETQYF.

J is TRBJ2-5 and V is TRBV19; no reliable D call. The CDR3 covers 11 residues. The germline CDR1 and CDR2 sequences are LNHDA and SQIVND (reference sequence). V was clipped by 7 bases and J by 1 base, with 4 bases between them. CDR3 residues: CASMGQETQYF. The CDR3 DNA sequence: TGTGCCAGTATGGGCCAAGAGACCCAGTACTTC.

This sequence joins TRBV29-1 and TRBJ2-7, with TRBD1 matching 7 bases. Unmatched junction bases numbered 6, after V lost 4 bases and J lost 0 bases. The length of the CDR3 is 14 residues. Germline CDR1 is SQVTM and CDR2 is ANQGSEA. CDR3 residues: CSVAGQLSSYEQYF. The CDR3 DNA is TGCAGCGTTGCGGGACAGTTGAGCTCCTACGAGCAGTACTTC.

This clone appeared a single time. This rearrangement joins TRBV29-1 to TRBJ2-3, with 7 bases lining up with TRBD1. This CDR3 has 13 amino acids. Germline assignment: CDR1 SQVTM and CDR2 ANQGSEA. Germline trimming cut 2 bases from V and 5 bases from J; bases unmatched to any gene: 4. CDR3 nucleotide sequence: TGCAGCGTTGAAAGGGGGCGCGGAGATACGCAGTATTTT. Its protein is CSVERGRGDTQYF.

The rearrangement uses TRBV6-6 and TRBJ2-2; TRBD1 aligns across 9 bases. The CDR3 extends over 15 amino acids. Germline V CDR1 and CDR2: MNHNY, SVGAGI (reference sequence). The V and J ends lost 7 bases and 8 bases, in that order; junction bases with no gene match: 11. The CDR3 region is CASITGTGSGGELFF. The CDR3 coding sequence is TGTGCCAGCATCACCGGGACAGGGAGTGGAGGGGAGCTGTTTTTT.